The 30 T cell receptor beta chains below come from one sample, sequenced in a study of human T cells and chemical hapten exposure. MiXCR, applied by TCRdb to the RACE reads, yields one record per CDR3 protein. This table has approximately 59,000 distinct CDR3 sequences, around 6.1% appearing once. Time point indicated: healthy volunteer bleed at 6 weeks. The template was total RNA from unfractionated whole blood. The source material was whole blood. The receptors derive from a female donor in good health. Some clones in this sample may be carry-over from other donors' samples.

This clonotype was seen a few times. The rearrangement links TRBV4-2 to TRBJ2-7, with 8 nucleotides matching TRBD2. This CDR3 has 17 amino acids. With V trimmed by 0 bases and J by 3 bases, 10 bases remained unmatched. The V gene's germline CDR1 is LGHNA and CDR2 YNFKEQ. Written as DNA, the CDR3 is TGTGCCAGCAGCCAAGACCGTTACCTAAGCGGGAGCTACGAGCAGTACTTC. Protein: CASSQDRYLSGSYEQYF.

This clonotype was seen at least ten times. The chain couples TRBV5-1 to TRBJ1-6; tentatively, D is TRBD1 (5 bases). Germline CDR1 is SGHRS and CDR2 is YFSETQ. V shed 3 bases and J shed 6 bases, with 10 bases lying between them. This CDR3 comprises 14 residues. This CDR3 is CASSWGESNSPLHF. The CDR3 nucleotides are TGCGCCAGCAGCTGGGGGGAGAGTAATTCACCCCTCCACTTT.

This chain joins TRBV24-1 and TRBJ1-6; no clear D. Per germline, CDR1 KGHDR and CDR2 SFDVKD. V lost 6 bases to trimming and J lost 6 bases, with 11 bases between them. The CDR3 contains 14 residues. CDR3 residues: CATSSGSLNSPLHF. The CDR3 DNA is TGTGCCACCAGTTCCGGGTCTCTTAATTCACCCCTCCACTTT.

A few counts support this clonotype. This rearrangement joins TRBV6-1 to TRBJ2-3, with 10 positions matching TRBD2. This CDR3 has 14 residues. Trimming removed 3 bases from V and 11 bases from J; junction bases left unmatched: 8. CDR1 and CDR2 (germline): MNHNS, SASEGT. CDR3 residues: CASSDRLAGVKQYF. DNA of the CDR3: TGTGCCAGCAGTGACCGGCTAGCGGGAGTAAAGCAGTATTTT.

The chain joins TRBV5-5 to TRBJ1-3, with TRBD1 as a possible D gene (5 bases). Germline V gene sequence: CDR1 SGHKS, CDR2 YYEKEE (reference sequence). The CDR3 covers 17 residues. V was shortened by 4 bases and J by 4 bases, with 21 bases between the two germline ends. The CDR3 is CASSLTRSGGTGNTIYF. The CDR3 nucleotides are TGTGCCAGCAGCCTTACGAGATCCGGGGGAACCGGAAACACCATATATTTT.

This rearrangement joins TRBV7-9 to TRBJ1-6; D might be TRBD1 (5 bases). Trimming took off 2 bases at V and 6 bases at J, with 14 bases between the two ends. The CDR3 is made up of 16 amino acids. The V gene's germline CDR1 is SEHNR and CDR2 FQNEAQ (reference sequence). CDR3 coding DNA: TGTGCCAGCAGCTTAAGGACTCCGAGGGGTAATTCACCCCTCCACTTT. Amino acids: CASSLRTPRGNSPLHF. The full variable domain, rest sourced from reference TRBV7-9 and TRBJ1-6, is DTGVSQNPRHKITKRGQNVTFRCDPISEHNRLYWYRQTLGQGPEFLTYFQNEAQLEKSRLLSDRFSAERPKGSFSTLEIQRTEQGDSAMYLCASSLRTPRGNSPLHFGNGTRLTVT.

This clonotype was counted at least ten times. The J gene is TRBJ2-1, the V gene TRBV12-3 or TRBV12-4, with TRBD2 matching over 11 bases. After removal of 5 bases from V and 0 bases from J, the junction contained 12 bases not matched to a gene. The CDR3 has 19 residues. This chain's CDR3 is CASSRTGTSGQASYNEQFF. CDR3 in DNA: TGTGCCAGCAGTCGCACCGGGACTAGCGGTCAAGCCTCCTACAATGAGCAGTTCTTC.

A word on this clonotype: It may be a read error: a sequence one base away is much more abundant. V is TRBV5-1 and J is TRBJ2-5; D is perhaps TRBD1 or TRBD2 (5 bases each). This CDR3 comprises 13 residues. In germline, CDR1 is SGHRS, CDR2 YFSETQ. CDR3 sequence reads: CASSRGTGETRYF. As DNA, the CDR3 is TGCGCCAGCAGCAGAGGGACCGGAGAGACCCGGTACTTC.

The chain links TRBV5-4 to TRBJ2-3, with D perhaps matching TRBD1 (5 bases). This CDR3 comprises 14 residues. Germline lookup yields CDR1 SGHNT and CDR2 YYREEE (reference sequence). V lost 3 bases and J 0 bases, leaving 8 bases between the germline ends. Here the CDR3 reads CASSSGHSTDTQYF. The CDR3 nucleotides read TGTGCCAGCAGCTCCGGACATAGCACAGATACGCAGTATTTT.

This clonotype was seen repeatedly, ten times or more. The rearrangement joins TRBV11-2 to TRBJ2-3; TRBD1 agrees at 9 bases. CDR1 and CDR2 from the germline V gene are SGHAT and FQNNGV. J gave up 5 bases and V 5 bases, and 11 bases lay outside the gene matches. The CDR3 runs 16 residues. In nucleotides, the CDR3 is TGTGCCAGCAGCACAGGGGGCAGGGAAGGGGAAGATACGCAGTATTTT. This translates into CASSTGGREGEDTQYF.

This chain uses TRBV29-1 with TRBJ2-7; no clear D. Germline CDR1 and CDR2: SQVTM and ANQGSEA. The CDR3 runs 12 residues. V lost 0 bases and J lost 3, with 6 bases in between. CDR3: CSVEDDRYEQYF. The CDR3 DNA is TGCAGCGTTGAAGATGACCGCTACGAGCAGTACTTC.

There are many counts of this clonotype. The gene calls are TRBV11-2 and TRBJ1-4; D remains unclear. The CDR3 runs to 16 residues. Trimming removed 5 bases at V and 5 bases at J, with 18 bases between. The germline gives CDR1 SGHAT, CDR2 FQNNGV. CDR3 DNA: TGTGCCAGCAGCCTCGATTTGAGGACCAGGAATGAAAAACTGTTTTTT. Protein product: CASSLDLRTRNEKLFF.

This clonotype was seen a few times. This chain joins TRBV7-9 and TRBJ1-1, with D possibly TRBD1 on 5 matching bases. Germline V gene lookup returns CDR1 SEHNR and CDR2 FQNEAQ (reference sequence). Trimming shortened V by 7 bases and J by 4 bases, and 13 bases separated the two germline ends. This CDR3 has 13 residues. The CDR3 loop is CASIWGLGTEAFF. CDR3 bases: TGTGCCAGCATATGGGGACTCGGCACTGAAGCTTTCTTT.

This clonotype came up a few times. The rearrangement uses TRBV20-1 and TRBJ1-1; 9 positions agree with TRBD1. The germline gives CDR1 DFQATT, CDR2 SNEGSKA (reference sequence). This CDR3 is 11 amino acids long. With 4 bases clipped from V and 10 bases from J, the junction kept 4 bases outside the gene matches. In nucleotides, the CDR3 is TGCAGTGCTATTAAGACAGGGGGAGCTTTCTTT. Translating it yields CSAIKTGGAFF.

A few counts support this clonotype. This sequence joins TRBV20-1 and TRBJ1-5; D uncertain. The CDR3 is 13 amino acids. Trimming removed 3 bases from V and 2 bases from J, with 8 bases in between. CDR1 DFQATT and CDR2 SNEGSKA come from the germline V gene (reference sequence). The CDR3: CSASLWGNQPQHF. The CDR3 DNA is TGCAGTGCTAGCCTCTGGGGCAATCAGCCCCAGCATTTT.

This clonotype was counted at least ten times. V gene TRBV18 combines with J gene TRBJ2-1; 11 nucleotides match TRBD1. Losses at the gene ends were 5 bases for V and 1 base for J; bases not matched to a gene: 4. Germline V lookup: CDR1 KGHSH, CDR2 LQKENI. CDR3 length equals 16 residues. The CDR3 loop is CASSRTGGASYNEQFF. The CDR3 coding sequence is TGTGCCAGCTCAAGGACAGGGGGCGCGTCCTACAATGAGCAGTTCTTC.

This clonotype has only a few counts. The chain has TRBV14 and TRBJ2-6; no definite D call. Trimming cost V 1 base and J 0 bases, with 1 base left between them. Germline loops: CDR1 SGHDN, CDR2 FVKESK. The CDR3 length is 14 residues. CDR3 DNA: TGTGCCAGCAGCCAAGTCTCTGGGGCCAACGTCCTGACTTTC. Residues: CASSQVSGANVLTF.

This clonotype was counted only a few times. The chain has TRBV29-1 and TRBJ1-1, with 7 positions matching TRBD1. Germline values: CDR1 SQVTM, CDR2 ANQGSEA. The CDR3 is made up of 13 amino acids. V shed 6 bases, J shed 3 bases, and the junction held 7 bases outside the gene matches. For the CDR3, the DNA is TGCAGCGTGGGTGACAGGGCGGACACTGAAGCTTTCTTT. Its protein is CSVGDRADTEAFF.

The chain uses TRBV6-2 or TRBV6-3 and TRBJ1-6; D is ambiguous. The CDR3 is 13 residues long. Trimming took 1 base from V and 3 from J, leaving 1 base between them. Germline loops: CDR1 MNHEY, CDR2 SVGEGT. DNA for the CDR3: TGTGCCAGCAGTTACTTCTATAATTCACCCCTCCACTTT. This encodes CASSYFYNSPLHF.

There are many counts of this clonotype. The V call is TRBV7-2, the J call TRBJ2-3; TRBD2 matches at 8 bases. CDR3 length: 14 residues. In germline, CDR1 is SGHTA, CDR2 FQGNSA. The trim removed 3 bases at V and 5 bases at J, leaving 4 bases unmatched. The DNA for the CDR3 is TGTGCCAGCAGCTTGAGACTAGCGTTAGATACGCAGTATTTT. Amino acids: CASSLRLALDTQYF. The whole variable domain, remainder taken from reference TRBV7-2 and TRBJ2-3, is GAGVSQSPSNKVTEKGKDVELRCDPISGHTALYWYRQSLGQGLEFLIYFQGNSAPDKSGLPSDRFSAERTGGSVSTLTIQRTQQEDSAVYLCASSLRLALDTQYFGPGTRLTVL.

This clonotype was observed a few times. The chain employs TRBV7-3 and TRBJ2-7, with 7 bases lining up with TRBD1. Germline CDR1 and CDR2: SGHTA and FQGTGA. The CDR3 consists of 13 residues. The V gene end was trimmed by 5 bases and the J gene end by 3 bases; junction bases not matched to a gene: 4. The CDR3 here is CASSPRTGYEQYF. In nucleotides, the CDR3 is TGTGCCAGCAGCCCAAGGACAGGCTACGAGCAGTACTTC.

This clonotype was observed at least ten times. This chain connects TRBV11-2 to TRBJ1-1; D call uncertain. The CDR3 is made up of 12 amino acids. The germline gives CDR1 SGHAT, CDR2 FQNNGV. V gave up 3 bases and J gave up 7 bases, with 9 bases separating them. The CDR3 loop is CASSLVFGEAFF. The CDR3 DNA reads as TGTGCCAGCAGCTTGGTTTTTGGTGAAGCTTTCTTT.

At least ten counts were recorded for this clonotype. The chain joins TRBV20-1 to TRBJ2-1, with D unclear. Trimming removed 1 base at V and 8 bases at J, with 9 bases between. This CDR3 spans 12 amino acids. Germline CDR1 is DFQATT and CDR2 is SNEGSKA (reference sequence). The CDR3 sequence: CSARGLWYEQFF. The CDR3 DNA reads as TGCAGTGCTAGAGGATTATGGTATGAGCAGTTCTTC.

V is TRBV11-1 and J is TRBJ1-1, with 11 bases lining up with TRBD1. Trimming at V came to 6 bases and at J to 0 bases, leaving 3 bases not matched to a gene. Germline assignment: CDR1 SGHAT and CDR2 FQDESV (reference sequence). This CDR3 contains 15 residues. The chain's CDR3 is CASSRDRGMNTEAFF. As DNA, the CDR3 is TGTGCCAGCAGTCGGGACAGGGGGATGAACACTGAAGCTTTCTTT.

This clonotype appeared many times. The V and J genes are TRBV6-2 or TRBV6-3 and TRBJ2-5, with D possibly TRBD2 on 6 matching bases. The CDR3 loop spans 14 amino acids. Trimming took off 3 bases at V and 0 bases at J, with 8 bases between the two ends. Germline V gives CDR1 MNHEY, CDR2 SVGEGT. The CDR3 loop reads CASSYGDYQETQYF. DNA for the CDR3: TGTGCCAGCAGTTATGGGGACTACCAAGAGACCCAGTACTTC.

The chain is built from TRBV10-3 and TRBJ2-5; D ambiguous. The CDR3 has 15 amino acids. Deletions cut 5 bases from V and 0 bases from J, with 13 bases between. Germline V gene sequence: CDR1 ENHRY, CDR2 SYGVKD. CDR3 region: CAISSTDLYQETQYF. The DNA of the CDR3 is TGTGCCATCAGTTCCACGGACCTGTACCAAGAGACCCAGTACTTC.

This clonotype was seen at least ten times. The chain has TRBV5-1 and TRBJ2-2; a weak D match, TRBD1 (5 bases). V was clipped by 7 bases and J by 1 base, with 8 bases between them. The length of the CDR3 is 13 residues. The germline V gene encodes CDR1 SGHRS and CDR2 YFSETQ. The CDR3 nucleotides read TGCGCCAGCTTCACAGGGAACACCGGGGAGCTGTTTTTT. Translated, it gives CASFTGNTGELFF.

Ten or more counts support this clonotype. V usage is TRBV5-6 and J usage is TRBJ2-3; TRBD2 might be the D (5 bases). V was cut by 1 base and J by 5 bases, with 14 bases left in between. This CDR3 contains 15 residues. The germline V gene encodes CDR1 SGHDT and CDR2 YYEEEE. CDR3 loop: CASSLTPSRGDTQYF. CDR3 DNA sequence: TGTGCCAGCAGCTTGACTCCTAGCCGAGGAGATACGCAGTATTTT.

The J gene is TRBJ2-6, the V gene TRBV9; 7 bases align to TRBD1. Trimming took 3 bases from V and 2 from J; bases not matched to a gene: 5. Per germline, CDR1 SGDLS and CDR2 YYNGEE. The CDR3 length is 16 residues. The DNA of the CDR3 is TGTGCCAGCAGCGGACCAACAGGGGCTGGGGCCAACGTCCTGACTTTC. It codes for CASSGPTGAGANVLTF.

This clonotype was counted between two and nine times. The V gene is TRBV5-1, the J gene TRBJ1-1, with a possible D match to TRBD1 (5 bases). The ends were cut back, 0 bases at V and 4 bases at J, with 13 bases in the middle. The CDR3 runs 15 residues. Germline lookup yields CDR1 SGHRS and CDR2 YFSETQ. In nucleotides, the CDR3 is TGCGCCAGCAGCTTGGCCGGGCAGGGAACCACTGAAGCTTTCTTT. It is translated as CASSLAGQGTTEAFF.